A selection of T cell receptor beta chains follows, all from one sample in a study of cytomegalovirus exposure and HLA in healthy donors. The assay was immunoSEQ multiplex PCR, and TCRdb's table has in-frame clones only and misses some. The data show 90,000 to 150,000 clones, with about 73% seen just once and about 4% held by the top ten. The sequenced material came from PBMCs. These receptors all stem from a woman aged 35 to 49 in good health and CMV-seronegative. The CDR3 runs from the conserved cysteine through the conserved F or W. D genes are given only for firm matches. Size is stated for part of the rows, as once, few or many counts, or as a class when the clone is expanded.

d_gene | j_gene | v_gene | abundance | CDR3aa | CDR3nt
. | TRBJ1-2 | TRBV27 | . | CASRPSATAYGYTF | TGTGCCAGCAGACCCTCCGCGACAGCCTATGGCTACACCTTC
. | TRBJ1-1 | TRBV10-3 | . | CATDSGESEAFF | TGTGCCACAGATTCAGGGGAATCTGAAGCTTTCTTT
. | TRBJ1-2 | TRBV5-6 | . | CASSWASGYTF | TGTGCCAGCAGTTGGGCTTCTGGCTACACCTTC
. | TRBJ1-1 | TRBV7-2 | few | CASTDQGNTEAFF | TGTGCCAGCACTGACCAGGGGAACACTGAAGCTTTCTTT
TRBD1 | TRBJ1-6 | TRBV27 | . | CASSLRLPTGGAGVDSPLHF | TGTGCCAGCAGTTTACGGTTGCCGACAGGGGGCGCGGGGGTTGATTCACCCCTCCACTTT
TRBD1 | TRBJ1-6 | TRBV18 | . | CASTLMRLGTGSRASYNSPLHF | TGTGCCAGCACCTTGATGAGACTCGGGACAGGGAGTAGGGCCTCCTATAATTCACCCCTCCACTTT
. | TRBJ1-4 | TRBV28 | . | CASSRGDYTGEKLFF | TGTGCCAGCAGCCGCGGCGACTATACCGGAGAAAAACTGTTTTTT
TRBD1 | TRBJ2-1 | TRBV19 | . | CASSTAGGREFF | TGTGCCAGTAGTACCGCAGGGGGCAGGGAGTTCTTC
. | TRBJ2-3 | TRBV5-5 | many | CASSLDANLGGTDTQYF | TGTGCCAGCAGCTTGGACGCAAACTTAGGGGGCACAGATACGCAGTATTTT
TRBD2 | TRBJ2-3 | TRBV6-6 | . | CASSYGTSGNTDTQYF | TGTGCCAGCAGTTACGGGACTAGCGGAAACACAGATACGCAGTATTTT
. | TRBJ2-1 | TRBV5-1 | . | CASRAVPSYNEQFF | TGCGCCAGCAGAGCTGTCCCCTCCTACAATGAGCAGTTCTTC
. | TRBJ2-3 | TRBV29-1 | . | CSVEEGAGQYF | TGCAGCGTTGAAGAGGGGGCCGGGCAGTATTTT
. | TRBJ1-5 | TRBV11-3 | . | CASSPHAKGCQPQHF | TGTGCCAGCAGCCCCCATGCGAAGGGGTGTCAGCCCCAGCATTTT
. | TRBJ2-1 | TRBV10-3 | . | CAIKQGGSSYNEQFF | TGTGCCATCAAACAGGGAGGGAGCTCCTACAATGAGCAGTTCTTC
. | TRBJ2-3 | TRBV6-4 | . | CASSDGSTSTDTQYF | TGTGCCAGCAGTGACGGCTCCACCAGCACAGATACGCAGTATTTT
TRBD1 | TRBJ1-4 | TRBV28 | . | CASGGQTTNEKLFF | TGTGCCAGCGGGGGACAGACGACTAATGAAAAACTGTTTTTT
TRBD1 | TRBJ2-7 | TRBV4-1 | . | CASSQDTGGTPYEQYF | TGCGCCAGCAGCCAAGATACAGGGGGCACCCCCTACGAGCAGTACTTC
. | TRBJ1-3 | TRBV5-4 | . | CASSVAGNTIYF | TGTGCCAGCAGCGTAGCTGGAAACACCATATATTTT
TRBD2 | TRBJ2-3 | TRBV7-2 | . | CASSFIAGVGTDTQYF | TGTGCCAGCAGCTTTATAGCGGGAGTGGGCACAGATACGCAGTATTTT
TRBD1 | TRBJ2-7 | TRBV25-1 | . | CASSESGTDYEQYF | TGTGCCAGCAGTGAATCGGGGACAGACTACGAGCAGTACTTC
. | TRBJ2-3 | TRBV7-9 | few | CASSPGQGGSTDTQYF | TGTGCCAGCAGCCCTGGACAGGGAGGGAGCACAGATACGCAGTATTTT
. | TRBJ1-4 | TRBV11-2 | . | CASSPPGLYKLFF | TGTGCCAGCAGCCCCCCGGGGTTATATAAACTGTTTTTT
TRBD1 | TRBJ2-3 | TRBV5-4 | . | CASRTGGGTDTQYF | TGTGCCAGCAGGACAGGGGGCGGCACAGATACGCAGTATTTT
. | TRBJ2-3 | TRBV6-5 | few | CASRTEGGTDTQYF | TGTGCCAGCAGGACCGAGGGGGGCACAGATACGCAGTATTTT
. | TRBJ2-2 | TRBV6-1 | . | CASSEEGWSLIGELFF | TGTGCCAGCAGTGAAGAAGGCTGGAGCCTCATCGGGGAGCTGTTTTTT
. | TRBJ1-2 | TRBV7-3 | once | CASSPSGRAGYGYTF | TGTGCCAGCAGCCCGTCTGGGAGGGCAGGCTATGGCTACACCTTC
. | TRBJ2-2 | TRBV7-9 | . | CASSLRASANTGELFF | TGTGCCAGCAGCTTACGGGCTAGCGCGAACACCGGGGAGCTGTTTTTT
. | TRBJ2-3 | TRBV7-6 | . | CASSPRVSAEPTDTQYF | TGTGCCAGCAGCCCGAGGGTGAGTGCGGAGCCCACAGATACGCAGTATTTT
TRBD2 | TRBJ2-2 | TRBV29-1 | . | CSVGLAGGGGTGELFF | TGCAGCGTTGGACTAGCGGGAGGGGGGGGCACCGGGGAGCTGTTTTTT
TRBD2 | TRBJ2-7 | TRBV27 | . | CASRSIAGGAYEQYF | TGTGCCAGCAGATCAATAGCGGGAGGGGCCTACGAGCAGTACTTC
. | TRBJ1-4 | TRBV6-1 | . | CASGSRATNEKLFF | TGTGCCAGCGGATCCAGGGCCACTAATGAAAAACTGTTTTTT
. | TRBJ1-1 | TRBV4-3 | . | CASSRELGYRVGTEAFF | TGCGCCAGCAGCCGAGAGCTTGGGTACAGGGTGGGCACTGAAGCTTTCTTT
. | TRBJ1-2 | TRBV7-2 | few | CASSLAAGEGGYTF | TGTGCCAGCAGCTTAGCGGCAGGGGAGGGTGGCTACACCTTC
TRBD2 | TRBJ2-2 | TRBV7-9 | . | CSSSDRLAGVPGELFF | TGTTCCAGCAGCGACCGACTAGCGGGAGTTCCCGGGGAGCTGTTTTTT
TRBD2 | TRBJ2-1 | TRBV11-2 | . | CASSLGRTRINEQFF | TGTGCCAGCAGCTTAGGCAGGACTAGGATAAATGAGCAGTTCTTC
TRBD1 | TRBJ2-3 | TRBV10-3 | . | CAISPRQGAGTDTQYF | TGTGCCATCAGTCCAAGACAGGGGGCTGGCACAGATACGCAGTATTTT
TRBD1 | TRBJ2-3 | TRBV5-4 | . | CASSSGQGGTSTDTQYF | TGTGCCAGCAGCTCCGGACAGGGGGGTACTAGCACAGATACGCAGTATTTT
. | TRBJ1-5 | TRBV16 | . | CASSQSSTANQPQHF | TGTGCCAGCAGCCAATCGTCGACAGCCAATCAGCCCCAGCATTTT
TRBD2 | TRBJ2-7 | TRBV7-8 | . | CASSTSGTSYEQYF | TGTGCCAGCAGCACTAGCGGGACCTCCTACGAGCAGTACTTC